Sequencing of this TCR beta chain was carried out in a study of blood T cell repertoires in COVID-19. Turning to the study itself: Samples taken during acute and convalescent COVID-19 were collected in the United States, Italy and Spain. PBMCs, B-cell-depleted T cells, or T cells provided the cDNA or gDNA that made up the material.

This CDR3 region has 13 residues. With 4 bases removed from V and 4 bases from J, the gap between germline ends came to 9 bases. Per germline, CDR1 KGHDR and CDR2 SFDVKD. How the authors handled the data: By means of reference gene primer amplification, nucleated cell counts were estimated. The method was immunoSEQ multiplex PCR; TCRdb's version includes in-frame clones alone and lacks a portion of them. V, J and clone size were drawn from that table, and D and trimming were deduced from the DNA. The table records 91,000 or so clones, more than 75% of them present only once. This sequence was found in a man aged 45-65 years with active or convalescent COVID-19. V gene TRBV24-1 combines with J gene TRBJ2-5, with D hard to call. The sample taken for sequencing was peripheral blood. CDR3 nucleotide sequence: TGTGCCACCAGTGAAGGAGACCGAGAGACCCAGTACTTC. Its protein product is CATSEGDRETQYF.